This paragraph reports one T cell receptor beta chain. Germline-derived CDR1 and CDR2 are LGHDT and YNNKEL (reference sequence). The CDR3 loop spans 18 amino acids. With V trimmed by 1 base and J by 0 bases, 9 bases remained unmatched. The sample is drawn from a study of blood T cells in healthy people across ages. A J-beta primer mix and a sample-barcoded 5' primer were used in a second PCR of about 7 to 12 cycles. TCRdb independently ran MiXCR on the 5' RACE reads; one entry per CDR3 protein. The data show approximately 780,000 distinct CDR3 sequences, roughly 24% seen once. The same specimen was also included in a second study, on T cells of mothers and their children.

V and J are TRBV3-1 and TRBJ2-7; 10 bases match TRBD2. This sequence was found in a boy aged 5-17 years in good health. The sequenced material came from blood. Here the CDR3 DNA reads TGTGCCAGCAGCCAAGGGCCTAGCGGGGGCCGAAGCTCCTACGAGCAGTACTTC. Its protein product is CASSQGPSGGRSSYEQYF.